This is a list of T cell receptor beta chains from one sample in a study of T cells in Graves' hyperthyroidism and ophthalmopathy. Each CDR3 protein is one row after TCRdb ran MiXCR on the multiplex PCR reads. This table has roughly 180,000 distinct CDR3 sequences, about 9.4% appearing once. Sequenced: blood. Receptors were obtained from a young woman with Graves' hyperthyroidism that later progressed to Graves' ophthalmopathy. Both conserved end residues are part of each CDR3. D genes are given only for firm matches.

d_gene | j_gene | v_gene | CDR3aa
. | TRBJ2-3 | TRBV6-2/TRBV6-3 | CASSYGLGGPQDTQYF
TRBD2 | TRBJ2-3 | TRBV6-1 | CASPLTGGPKTDTQYF
. | TRBJ1-4 | TRBV27 | CASSFDEGTYNEKLFF
. | TRBJ2-2 | TRBV24-1 | CATSDLPEAGELFF
. | TRBJ2-1 | TRBV25-1 | CASKSESELFSHYNEQFF
. | TRBJ1-2 | TRBV7-9 | CASSPPPGSYGYTF
. | TRBJ1-3 | TRBV18 | CASSSVRGGNTIYF
. | TRBJ2-3 | TRBV2 | CASSDSLRADTQYF
TRBD1 | TRBJ1-2 | TRBV4-1 | CASSQDGQGARGYTF
. | TRBJ2-2 | TRBV6-1 | CASSYSLLGTDTGELFF
. | TRBJ1-2 | TRBV6-6 | CASSYVTGGGYTF
. | TRBJ1-2 | TRBV6-2/TRBV6-3 | CASSLKGVYYGYTF
. | TRBJ1-5 | TRBV2 | CASMGTSNQPQHF
TRBD1 | TRBJ2-5 | TRBV24-1 | CATSDTGTGKGETQYF
TRBD2 | TRBJ2-3 | TRBV7-8 | CASSAGLAWGNTQYF
. | TRBJ2-3 | TRBV20-1 | CSAIPSADTQYF
. | TRBJ2-1 | TRBV19 | CASRDGNNEQFF
TRBD2 | TRBJ2-2 | TRBV5-1 | CASSLARTSGTGELFF
. | TRBJ1-1 | TRBV20-1 | CSARDPGITEAFF
TRBD1 | TRBJ1-3 | TRBV19 | CASTRQGPINTIYF
TRBD2 | TRBJ2-5 | TRBV12-3/TRBV12-4 | CASSNTGTSWETQYF
. | TRBJ2-7 | TRBV30 | CAWSVLTTEQYF
TRBD1 | TRBJ2-1 | TRBV9 | CASSVAGTGLYEQFF
. | TRBJ2-1 | TRBV5-8 | CASSTLGGGREQFF
TRBD1 | TRBJ1-2 | TRBV7-8 | CASSLDVGGVYGYTF
. | TRBJ2-6 | TRBV6-5 | CASSYGGDRYSGANVLTF
. | TRBJ2-1 | TRBV6-2/TRBV6-3 | CASSLPYYGDSYNEQFF
TRBD1 | TRBJ1-5 | TRBV24-1 | CATSDLNRGLRVQPQDF
TRBD2 | TRBJ2-1 | TRBV28 | CASSSGTSSNEQFF
. | TRBJ1-2 | TRBV6-5 | CASSYSGAAYGYTF
. | TRBJ2-3 | TRBV6-1 | CASSLGQSSTDTQYF
. | TRBJ2-1 | TRBV30 | CAWSVLRDNEQFF
. | TRBJ2-7 | TRBV7-9 | CASSWERNSYEQYF
. | TRBJ2-7 | TRBV12-3/TRBV12-4 | CASGIMTGRLSYEQYF
TRBD1 | TRBJ1-1 | TRBV18 | CASSPALQGMNTEAFF
. | TRBJ2-7 | TRBV30 | CAWADTYEQYF
. | TRBJ1-2 | TRBV7-9 | CASSLMSGSYGYTF
TRBD1 | TRBJ1-1 | TRBV2 | CARQGAKNTEAFF
TRBD2 | TRBJ2-1 | TRBV24-1 | CATSAWTSGRVNEQFF
TRBD1 | TRBJ1-2 | TRBV6-5 | CASSYNRGLYGYTF
. | TRBJ1-4 | TRBV6-1 | CASSRTVGAEKLFF
TRBD1 | TRBJ2-7 | TRBV9 | CASSVGQGAEEQYF